The entry below gives a single T cell receptor beta chain sequence along with its context. This clone was counted once. What antigen it recognizes has not been identified. No base quality values were provided; no much bigger clone lies one nucleotide off. The trim is 7 bases for V and 7 bases for J, with a gap of 19 bases between the germline ends. The CDR3 numbers 14 residues from cysteine through phenylalanine. The retained sequence is limited to the CDR3, 42 bases, with the frame set at the first base. The germline V gene (reference sequence) supplies CDR1 MNHNY and CDR2 SVGAGI. To sequence the TCRbeta CDR3 region, genomic DNA was isolated from the sorted cells. TCRbeta CDR3 regions were sequenced using the immunoSEQ Assay. The immuneACCESS repertoire file appears here via TCRdb, limited to in-frame rearrangements. These files lack a portion of the clones; in checked studies, under half of the deficit traces to unresolved V genes, and the cause of the others is not known. The sample table records fewer than 25,000 clones; roughly 79% of these occur just once. In total, the top ten clones hold roughly a sixth of the sample.

This specimen comes from a study of OX40 agonist ivuxolimab in advanced cancers. Regarding the complete study: Ivuxolimab, which targeted the costimulatory receptor OX40 (CD134), was an agonistic, fully human IgG2 monoclonal antibody. Intravenous ivuxolimab was administered to patients every 2 weeks at six dose levels: 0.01, 0.1, 0.3, 1.5, 3 and 10 mg/kg. Of the roughly 54 dose-escalation patients, hepatocellular carcinoma was present in around 19, melanoma in around 15, renal cell carcinoma in 9 and head and neck cancer in 9. In the dose-escalation cohort, 82.7% of patients were male, and the mean age was around 60 years, with a range of roughly 23 to 85. Patients were allowed to have had prior anti-PD-1, anti-PD-L1 or anti-CTLA-4 therapy, and 40% to 45% of the dose-escalation patients had previously received checkpoint inhibitors. Partial responses occurred in three dose-escalation patients: two with cutaneous melanoma and one with hepatocellular carcinoma. The point of sequencing TCRbeta in the periphery was to test whether ivuxolimab changed TCR sequence diversity and drove clonal T-cell expansion. The paper reports the monotherapy dose-escalation portion (N of about 51 patients) of the phase I ivuxolimab trial.

Patients with a history of autoimmune disease or receiving systemic immunosuppression were excluded from the trial. Peripheral blood for TCR sequencing was collected from all dose cohorts at baseline, on cycle 4 day 1, and on cycle 7 day 1. The samples were taken from a phase I, first-in-human, multicenter, open-label dose-escalation trial of ivuxolimab. Adults with locally advanced or metastatic melanoma, renal cell, hepatocellular, or head and neck squamous cell carcinoma were enrolled in the trial. Before TCR sequencing, CD4+ T cells and CD8+ T cells from peripheral blood were sorted into separate populations. The investigation overall reported the following: After ivuxolimab, more expanded clones were found on average in CD8+ T cells than in CD4+ T cells. At doses of 0.1 to 3.0 mg/kg, clonal expansion of both CD4+ and CD8+ blood T cells was observed from baseline to week 6. Which antigens the clonally expanded peripheral T cells were specific for was not determined. Partial responders in the 0.1-3.0 mg/kg groups had among the lowest normalized peripheral clonal expansion, especially among CD8+ T cells. Low levels of normalized T-cell clonal expansion were also shown by some nonresponding patients.

The V and J segments used are TRBV6-6 and TRBJ1-1; perhaps TRBD1 is the D gene, with 5 bases matching. The receptor comes from an adult with an advanced solid tumor such as melanoma, head and neck, liver or kidney cancer. Source: CD4+ or CD8+ T cells sorted from blood, taken in a trial of the OX40 agonist ivuxolimab. At the DNA level, the sequence is TGTGCCAGCAACACTGAGGTAGGACACCATGAAGCTTTCTTT. Its coded protein is CASNTEVGHHEAFF.